The 8 T cell receptor beta chains reported below all come from one sample, sequenced in a study of naive and memory T cell subsets. An equimolar mix of two oligonucleotides served as the beta constant-region primer for TRBC1 and TRBC2. TCRdb fed the UMI-ligation and nested PCR reads into MiXCR, producing one record per CDR3 protein. This repertoire shows 120,000 to 150,000 distinct CDR3 sequences, approximately 15% found once; its top ten account for approximately 0.15%. Sequences were obtained from naive CD4+ T cells from blood. These receptor sequences come from a human donor in good health.

This clonotype was seen many times. The J gene is TRBJ1-1, the V gene TRBV5-1; TRBD1 aligns across 10 bases. The germline CDR1 and CDR2 sequences are SGHRS and YFSETQ. The trim removed 2 bases at V and 3 bases at J, leaving 7 bases unmatched. This CDR3 is 16 amino acids long. The DNA of the CDR3 is TGCGCCAGCAGCTTACCGGGACAGGGGAAGGACACTGAAGCTTTCTTT. It specifies CASSLPGQGKDTEAFF.

This rearrangement joins TRBV6-5 to TRBJ2-5, with a possible D match to TRBD2 (5 bases). V dropped 0 bases and J dropped 3 bases, with 11 bases sitting between them. The V gene's germline CDR1 is MNHEY and CDR2 SVGAGI. CDR3 length equals 15 residues. CDR3 amino acids: CASSYSSGVKETQYF. CDR3 coding DNA: TGTGCCAGCAGTTACTCGAGCGGAGTTAAAGAGACCCAGTACTTC.

The chain uses TRBV6-5 and TRBJ2-3; 9 nucleotides align to TRBD2. The germline V gene encodes CDR1 MNHEY and CDR2 SVGAGI. J gave up 4 bases and V 8 bases, and 13 bases lay outside the gene matches. The CDR3 covers 16 residues. DNA for the CDR3: TGTGCCAGCCGCGGCGGCGGGAGGGCCCCCCCAGATACGCAGTATTTT. It encodes CASRGGGRAPPDTQYF.

This clonotype was picked up a small number of times. V gene TRBV24-1 combines with J gene TRBJ2-1; D is perhaps TRBD1 (6 bases). The ends were cut back, 5 bases at V and 7 bases at J, with 23 bases in the middle. The CDR3 contains 17 residues. Germline CDR1 KGHDR, CDR2 SFDVKD. CDR3 amino acids: CATSARMRQGRDNEQFF. In DNA form, the CDR3 reads TGTGCCACCAGTGCCCGAATGAGGCAGGGGCGCGATAATGAGCAGTTCTTC.

This clonotype was detected only a few times. CDR3 region: CSVGHRLAGDEQYF. CDR3 in DNA: TGCAGCGTCGGCCACCGACTAGCGGGAGACGAGCAGTACTTC. The chain carries TRBV29-1 and TRBJ2-7; TRBD2 agrees at 12 bases. This CDR3 spans 14 amino acids. The V gene's germline CDR1 is SQVTM and CDR2 ANQGSEA. The ends lost 6 bases at V and 5 bases at J; junction bases unmatched: 8.

The V call is TRBV27, the J call TRBJ1-1; D gene unclear. Trimming removed 5 bases at V and 1 base at J, with 8 bases between. Per the germline V gene, CDR1 is MNHEY and CDR2 is SMNVEV (reference sequence). The length of the CDR3 is 13 residues. In DNA form, the CDR3 reads TGTGCCAGCAGTCTTGACGGGAACACTGAAGCTTTCTTT. This sequence encodes CASSLDGNTEAFF.

The genes are TRBV21-1 and TRBJ1-6. TRBV21-1 has pseudogene status. This CDR3 spans 13 amino acids. CDR3 bases: TGTGCCAGCAGCCCCGGAGGGAATTCACCCCTCCACTTT. Its protein is CASSPGGNSPLHF.

This clonotype has a count of ten or more. J is TRBJ2-1 and V is TRBV11-1; D possibly corresponds to TRBD1 (5 bases). V lost 0 bases and J 6 bases, leaving 9 bases between the germline ends. This CDR3 contains 14 residues. Germline V gene data show CDR1 as SGHAT and CDR2 as FQDESV (reference sequence). The DNA of the CDR3 is TGTGCCAGCAGCTTAGCGGCAGGGCCCAATGAGCAGTTCTTC. It is translated as CASSLAAGPNEQFF.